The present T cell receptor (beta chain) was sequenced within a study of shared clonotypes between healthy human individuals. The repertoire was sequenced with immunoSEQ multiplex PCR; TCRdb's copy has only in-frame clones and lacks some. The sample holds a few hundred thousand clones, 95% to 98% seen once. The specimen was naive CD4+ T cells sorted from blood. Noted subset: CD45RA+ positively selected. This clonotype was sampled from a woman in her 30s in good health.

The DNA for the CDR3 is TGTGCCAGCAGTGAACTAGCGGACGACAATGAGCAGTTCTTC. It specifies CASSELADDNEQFF. This chain links TRBV2 with TRBJ2-1, with 7 nucleotides matching TRBD2. The CDR3 is 14 amino acids. J was trimmed by 5 bases and V by 2 bases; bases with no gene match: 3. CDR1 is SNHLY, CDR2 FYNNEI, per germline.